This T cell receptor beta chain was profiled in a study of OX40 agonist ivuxolimab in advanced cancers. The protocol was immunoSEQ multiplex PCR, while the TCRdb copy is restricted to in-frame clones and leaves out a portion. This sample yields around 77,000 clones, of which 85% to 90% are seen a single time; less than 0.75% belongs to the top ten. V lost 4 bases and J 0 bases, leaving 10 bases between the germline ends. CDR3 size: 15 residues. Per the germline V gene, CDR1 is LNHDA and CDR2 is SQIVND (reference sequence). The specimen comprised CD4+ or CD8+ T cells sorted from blood, sampled in a trial of the OX40 agonist ivuxolimab. V usage is TRBV19 and J usage is TRBJ1-5; TRBD1 might be the D (5 bases). The clonotype was recovered from an adult with an advanced solid tumor such as melanoma, head and neck, liver or kidney cancer. CDR3 nucleotides: TGTGCCAGTAGTAGGGACGGAGATAGCAATCAGCCCCAGCATTTT. Amino acids: CASSRDGDSNQPQHF.